This T cell receptor beta chain was retrieved from a study of graft-versus-host responses after intestinal transplantation. For the study at large: Multivisceral, liver-intestinal, or isolated intestinal transplants were received by the recipients.

Trimming shortened V by 4 bases and J by 5 bases, and 12 bases separated the two germline ends. The CDR3 spans 13 residues. Per germline, CDR1 SGDLS and CDR2 YYNGEE. Assay used: immunoSEQ multiplex PCR; TCRdb lists only in-frame clones, some missing. The table includes 35,000 to 45,000 clones, 85% to 90% detected once. The chain employs TRBV9 and TRBJ1-1, with a possible D match to TRBD1 (5 bases). This receptor was identified in a human patient who received an intestinal transplant, so some T cells may come from the graft donor. Sequenced here: PBMCs, sampled roughly 270 days after transplant. CDR3 amino acids: CASSPWDGTEAFF. CDR3 bases: TGTGCCAGCAGCCCTTGGGACGGAACTGAAGCTTTCTTT.